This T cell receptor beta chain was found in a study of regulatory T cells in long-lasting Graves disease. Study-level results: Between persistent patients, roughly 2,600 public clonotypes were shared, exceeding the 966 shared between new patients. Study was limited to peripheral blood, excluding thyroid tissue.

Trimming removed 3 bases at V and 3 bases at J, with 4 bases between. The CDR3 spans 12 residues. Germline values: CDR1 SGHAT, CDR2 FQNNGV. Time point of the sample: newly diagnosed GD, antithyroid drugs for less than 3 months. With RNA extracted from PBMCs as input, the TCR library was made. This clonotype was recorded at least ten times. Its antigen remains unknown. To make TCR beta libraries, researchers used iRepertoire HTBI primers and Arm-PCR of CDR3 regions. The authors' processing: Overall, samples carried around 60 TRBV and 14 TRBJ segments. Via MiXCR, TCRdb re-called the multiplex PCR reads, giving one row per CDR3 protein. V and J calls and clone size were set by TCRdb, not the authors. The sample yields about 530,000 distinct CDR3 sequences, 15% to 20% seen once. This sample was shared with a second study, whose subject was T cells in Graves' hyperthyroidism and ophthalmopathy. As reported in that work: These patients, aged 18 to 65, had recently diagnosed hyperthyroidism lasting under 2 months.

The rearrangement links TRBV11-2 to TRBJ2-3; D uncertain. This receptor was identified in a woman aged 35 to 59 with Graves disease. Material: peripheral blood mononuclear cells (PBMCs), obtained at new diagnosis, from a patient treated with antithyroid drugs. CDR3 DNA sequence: TGTGCCAGCAGCTTCGGGACAGATACGCAGTATTTT. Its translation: CASSFGTDTQYF.